This TCR beta chain derives from a study of shared clonotypes between healthy human individuals. Study results and limitations: Investigators expected sequencing depth to affect clonotype sharing among donors. Naive subsets tended to show greater estimated richness than memory subsets.

To note about this clone: Its antigen is unknown.

Naive CD8 populations comprised CD45RO-negative cells positively selected for CCR7, excluding terminally differentiated effector memory CD45RA+ cells. Those who donated were healthy HIV-negative adults, with no recent acute infections or vaccinations reported. The run depth of the assay was deep. TCRdb's table, derived via immunoSEQ multiplex PCR, lists solely in-frame clones and lacks some. In the table there are around 2.1 million clones, roughly 91% of which are singletons. Germline V gene lookup returns CDR1 LNHDA and CDR2 SQIVND (reference sequence). This CDR3 has 14 amino acids. V lost 3 bases to trimming and J lost 8 bases; unmatched junction nucleotides: 6.

Source material: naive CD8+ T cells from PBMCs. This TCR came from a man in his late teens or twenties in good health. Some clones in this sample may be carry-over from other donors' samples. The gene calls are TRBV19 and TRBJ1-4; 7 bases are shared with TRBD1. Here the CDR3 reads CASSMRGPREKLFF. CDR3 nucleotide sequence: TGTGCCAGTAGTATGAGGGGGCCGAGGGAAAAACTGTTTTTT.